This TCR beta chain originates from a study of control samples from healthy donors and cancer patients. Sequenced by immunoSEQ multiplex PCR; TCRdb stores in-frame clones only, minus some. The table records about 73,000 clones, approximately 84% of them present only once. The CDR3 contains 14 residues. V trimming: 2 bases; J trimming: 4 bases; junction bases outside the gene matches: 3. The germline V gene has CDR1 MNHEY and CDR2 SVGAGI. This clone was recorded only once. This sequence joins TRBV6-5 and TRBJ2-5, with 8 bases aligning to TRBD1. This receptor was obtained from a woman between 45 and 60 years old in good health. The sequencing input was blood. CDR3 sequence reads: CASSYVDRGETQYF. DNA for the CDR3: TGTGCCAGCAGTTACGTAGACAGGGGAGAGACCCAGTACTTC.